This entry describes one T cell receptor (beta chain). Its cognate antigen is unknown. The sample comes from a study of identical twins. Healthy Caucasians provided all donations. CDR3 length equals 16 residues. Trimming pared 6 bases from V and 3 bases from J, leaving 18 bases between. Germline CDR1 and CDR2: SNHLY and FYNNEI. Study-wide results and caveats: With abundant cord blood beta clonotypes, insertions were fewer; memory repertoires showed no such pattern.

cDNA carried unique molecular identifiers, and a universal primer site was added by template switching. TCRdb re-called the 5' RACE reads through MiXCR, storing one row per CDR3 protein. The repertoire consists of about 500,000 distinct CDR3 sequences, with about 13% occurring once and the leading ten covering 0.95% to 1%. These records were also assigned to another study, of yellow fever vaccine responses in identical twins.

The sequenced material came from CD4+ T cells sorted from blood. The receptor was isolated from a woman aged 18-35 years in good health. The V gene is TRBV2, the J gene TRBJ2-1, with D perhaps TRBD2 (7 bases). In DNA, the CDR3 is TGTGCCAGCAGCTTTCGAGGGGGGGGCAACTACAATGAGCAGTTCTTC. Protein sequence: CASSFRGGGNYNEQFF.